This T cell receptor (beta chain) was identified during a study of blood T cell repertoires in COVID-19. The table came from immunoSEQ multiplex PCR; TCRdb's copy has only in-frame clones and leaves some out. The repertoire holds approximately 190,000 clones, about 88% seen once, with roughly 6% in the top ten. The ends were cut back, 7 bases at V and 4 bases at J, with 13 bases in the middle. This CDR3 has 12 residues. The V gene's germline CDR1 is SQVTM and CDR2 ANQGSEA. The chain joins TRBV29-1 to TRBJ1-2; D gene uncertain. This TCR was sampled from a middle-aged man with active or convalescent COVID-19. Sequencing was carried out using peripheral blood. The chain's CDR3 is CSADPSSYGYTF. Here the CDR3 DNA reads TGCAGCGCTGACCCCTCGAGCTATGGCTACACCTTC.